Listed below are T cell receptor beta chains from one sample, sequenced in a study of breast tumors, draining lymph nodes, adjacent tissues. TCRdb itself ran the multiplex PCR reads through MiXCR, one entry per CDR3 protein. The table records roughly 220,000 distinct CDR3 sequences, less than 45% of them present only once. The sequenced material came from axillary lymph node tissue. All receptors come from a female donor with breast cancer. Some clones in this sample may be carry-over from other donors' samples. Each CDR3 is given with its conserved first and last residue. A D gene is named only where the DNA matches it firmly. Rows give clone size only sometimes, using once, few, many, or a class for an expanded clone.

d_gene	j_gene	v_gene	abundance	CDR3aa	CDR3nt
TRBD2	TRBJ2-3	TRBV20-1	NA	CSAKTSGRRTDTQYF	TGCAGTGCCAAGACTAGCGGGAGAAGGACAGATACGCAGTATTTT
NA	TRBJ2-2	TRBV5-8	NA	CASSYGQTTGELFF	TGTGCCAGCAGCTACGGACAGACCACCGGGGAGCTGTTTTTT
NA	TRBJ2-6	TRBV9	many	CASSVGARDFTSGANVLTF	TGTGCCAGCAGCGTAGGAGCCCGGGACTTTACCTCTGGGGCCAACGTCCTGACTTTC
NA	TRBJ1-6	TRBV18	many	CASSPQVGSYNSPLHF	TGTGCCAGCTCACCGCAAGTGGGGTCCTATAATTCACCCCTCCACTTT
TRBD2	TRBJ2-5	TRBV20-1	many	CSARDPRSGGYGGTQYF	TGCAGTGCTAGAGATCCCAGGAGCGGGGGGTACGGCGGGACCCAGTACTTC
NA	TRBJ2-2	TRBV19	many	CASTGRADTGELFF	TGTGCCAGTACCGGAAGGGCAGACACCGGGGAGCTGTTTTTT
TRBD2	TRBJ2-5	TRBV4-2	many	CASSQEFFQRGQETQYF	TGTGCCAGCAGCCAAGAGTTCTTTCAGCGGGGCCAAGAGACCCAGTACTTC
NA	TRBJ2-3	TRBV20-1	many	CSAREWGGGPDTQYF	TGCAGTGCTAGAGAATGGGGGGGCGGGCCAGATACGCAGTATTTT
TRBD1	TRBJ2-1	TRBV5-1	many	CASSPGQGVDNEQFF	TGCGCCAGCAGCCCAGGACAGGGGGTTGACAATGAGCAGTTCTTC
NA	TRBJ2-5	TRBV7-2	once	CASSPAQETQYF	TGTGCCAGCAGCCCAGCCCAAGAGACCCAGTACTTC
TRBD1	TRBJ2-5	TRBV7-3	NA	CASSTGQGAVTQYF	TGTGCCAGCAGCACTGGACAGGGGGCGGTGACCCAGTACTTC